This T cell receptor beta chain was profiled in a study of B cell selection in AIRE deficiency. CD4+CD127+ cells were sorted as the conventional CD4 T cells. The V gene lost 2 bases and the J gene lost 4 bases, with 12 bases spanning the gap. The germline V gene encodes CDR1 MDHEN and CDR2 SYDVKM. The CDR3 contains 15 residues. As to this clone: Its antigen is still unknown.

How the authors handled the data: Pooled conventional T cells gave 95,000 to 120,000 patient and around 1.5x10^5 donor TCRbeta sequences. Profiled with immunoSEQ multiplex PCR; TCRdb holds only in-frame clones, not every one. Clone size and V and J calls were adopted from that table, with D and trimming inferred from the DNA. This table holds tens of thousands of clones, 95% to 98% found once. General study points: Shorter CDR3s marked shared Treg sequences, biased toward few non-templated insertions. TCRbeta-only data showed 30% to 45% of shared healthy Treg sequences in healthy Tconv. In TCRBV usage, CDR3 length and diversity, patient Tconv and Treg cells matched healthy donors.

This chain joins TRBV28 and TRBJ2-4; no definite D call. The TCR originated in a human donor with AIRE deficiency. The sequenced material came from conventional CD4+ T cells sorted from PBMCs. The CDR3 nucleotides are TGTGCCAGCAGTTTAAACACAGTAGGAAAAAACATTCAGTACTTC. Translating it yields CASSLNTVGKNIQYF.